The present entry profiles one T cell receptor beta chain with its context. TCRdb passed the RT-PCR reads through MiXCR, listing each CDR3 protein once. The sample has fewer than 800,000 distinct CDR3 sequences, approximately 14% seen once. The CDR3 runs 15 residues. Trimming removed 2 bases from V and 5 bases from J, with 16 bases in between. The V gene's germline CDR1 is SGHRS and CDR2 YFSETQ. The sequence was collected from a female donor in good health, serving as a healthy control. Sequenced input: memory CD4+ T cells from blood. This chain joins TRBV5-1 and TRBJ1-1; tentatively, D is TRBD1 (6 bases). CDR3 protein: CASSFLGGERTEAFF. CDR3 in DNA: TGCGCCAGCAGCTTCCTAGGGGGTGAGAGGACTGAAGCTTTCTTT.